This T cell receptor beta chain was observed in a study of shared clonotypes between healthy human individuals. Germline CDR1 ENHRY, CDR2 SYGVKD. Trimming took 2 bases from V and 5 from J, leaving 8 bases between them. The CDR3 spans 13 residues. None of the donors, who were healthy HIV-negative adults, had recently had acute infections or vaccinations. All donors were Caucasian adults living in Nashville, Tennessee. Ten immunoSEQ deep assay plates held the unsorted PBMC DNA. Generated by immunoSEQ multiplex PCR, the TCRdb table keeps only in-frame clones and is missing some. The sample lists approximately 510,000 clones; around 74% were seen once.

Sample: PBMCs. This sequence was found in a woman aged 40 to 55 in good health. Some clones in this sample may be carry-over from other donors' samples. This chain uses TRBV10-3 with TRBJ2-3; D is ambiguous. CDR3: CAISEGSQDTQYF. The CDR3 bases are TGTGCCATCAGTGAGGGAAGCCAAGATACGCAGTATTTT.